Following are 27 T cell receptor beta chains from one sample sequenced in a study of cytomegalovirus exposure and HLA in healthy donors. PCR primers comprised 60 Vbeta and 13 Jbeta primers. The table came from immunoSEQ multiplex PCR; TCRdb's copy has only in-frame clones and leaves some out. The sample carries 150,000 or so clones, about 80% recorded once. The sequencing input was PBMCs. These receptors all stem from a man aged 25 to 45 in good health and CMV-seropositive.

The gene calls are TRBV6-1 and TRBJ1-5; the match to TRBD1 covers 9 bases. The germline V gene has CDR1 MNHNS and CDR2 SASEGT. V trimming: 5 bases; J trimming: 5 bases; junction bases outside the gene matches: 4. The CDR3 is 14 amino acids. The CDR3 DNA reads as TGTGCCAGCAGTTATGACAGGGGGGATCAGCCCCAGCATTTT. It specifies CASSYDRGDQPQHF.

The rearrangement links TRBV7-2 to TRBJ1-2; weak D call: TRBD1 (5 bases). V shed 2 bases and J shed 7 bases, with 11 bases lying between them. This CDR3 has 13 residues. CDR1 is SGHTA and CDR2 is FQGNSA in the germline V gene. In DNA, the CDR3 is TGTGCCAGCAGCTTACAGGGCGCCTCTGGCTACACCTTC. It encodes CASSLQGASGYTF.

V usage is TRBV11-3 and J usage is TRBJ2-6, with a possible D match to TRBD1 (6 bases). The CDR3 sequence is 15 residues long. V lost 5 bases to trimming and J lost 2 bases, with 10 bases between them. Per germline, CDR1 SGHNT and CDR2 YENEEA. This chain's CDR3 is CASSRSGAGANVLTF. CDR3 nucleotides: TGTGCCAGCAGCCGCTCAGGGGCTGGGGCCAACGTCCTGACTTTC.

The rearrangement joins TRBV19 to TRBJ2-5, with 9 bases fitting TRBD2. The J call may be faulty, since TRBJ2-7 better matches the DNA end. The germline V gene encodes CDR1 LNHDA and CDR2 SQIVND (reference sequence). The CDR3 covers 14 residues. CDR3 bases: TGTGCCAGTCGTCAAGCGGGAGGTTCCTACGAGCAGTACTTC. Encoded protein: CASRQAGGSYEQYF.

This sequence joins TRBV10-3 and TRBJ2-7; 16 positions match TRBD2. Germline values: CDR1 ENHRY, CDR2 SYGVKD. Losses at the gene ends were 6 bases for V and 7 bases for J; bases not matched to a gene: 6. The CDR3 is 15 amino acids. Here the CDR3 DNA reads TGTGCCATCAGGGCCGGGACTAGCGGGAGGGGTGAGCAGTACTTC. This translates into CAIRAGTSGRGEQYF.

The chain carries TRBV28 and TRBJ2-7, with D unclear. Trimming stripped 2 bases from V and 5 bases from J, with 4 bases between. Per germline, CDR1 MDHEN and CDR2 SYDVKM. The CDR3 consists of 11 residues. The CDR3 region is CASSLINEQYF. The CDR3 region has the DNA TGTGCCAGCAGTTTAATCAACGAGCAGTACTTC. Based on the CDR3 plus reference TRBV28 and TRBJ2-7, the full variable domain is DVKVTQSSRYLVKRTGEKVFLECVQDMDHENMFWYRQDPGLGLRLIYFSYDVKMKEKGDIPEGYSVSREKKERFSLILESASTNQTSMYLCASSLINEQYFGPGTRLTVT.

The rearrangement uses TRBV28 and TRBJ2-5; 8 bases map to TRBD2. The J segment lost 3 bases and the V segment lost 2 bases, leaving 8 bases of the junction unmatched. Per germline, CDR1 MDHEN and CDR2 SYDVKM. This CDR3 comprises 16 residues. The CDR3: CASSLTFGTSKETQYF. In nucleotides, the CDR3 is TGTGCCAGCAGTTTAACCTTCGGGACTAGTAAAGAGACCCAGTACTTC.

The chain recombines TRBV27 with TRBJ2-3; a weak D match, TRBD2 (6 bases). V was clipped by 4 bases and J by 6 bases, with 14 bases between them. Germline lookup yields CDR1 MNHEY and CDR2 SMNVEV (reference sequence). The CDR3 sequence is 14 residues long. The CDR3 DNA reads as TGTGCCAGCAGTTCCCTCTCCGGGAGTGATACGCAGTATTTT. This gives the protein CASSSLSGSDTQYF.

This chain connects TRBV5-1 to TRBJ2-7; the D gene is possibly TRBD1 (5 bases). Per germline, CDR1 SGHRS and CDR2 YFSETQ. The length of the CDR3 is 15 residues. Trimming took off 0 bases at V and 2 bases at J, with 12 bases between the two ends. CDR3 amino acids: CASSLEYGHPYEQYF. The CDR3 region has the DNA TGCGCCAGCAGCTTGGAATACGGACATCCCTACGAGCAGTACTTC.

This clone occurred a few times. The V gene is TRBV9, the J gene TRBJ2-5, with D perhaps matching TRBD1 (7 bases). Germline CDR1 is SGDLS and CDR2 is YYNGEE. The CDR3 consists of 15 residues. V lost 3 bases to trimming and J lost 1 base, with 13 bases between them. DNA for the CDR3: TGTGCCAGCAGCGATCTGCAGGGGGGCCAAGAGACCCAGTACTTC. Its translation is CASSDLQGGQETQYF. The whole variable domain, filled in from reference TRBV9 and TRBJ2-5, reads DSGVTQTPKHLITATGQRVTLRCSPRSGDLSVYWYQQSLDQGLQFLIQYYNGEERAKGNILERFSAQQFPDLHSELNLSSLELGDSALYFCASSDLQGGQETQYFGPGTRLLVL.

The chain employs TRBV6-5 and TRBJ2-2, with 7 bases lining up with TRBD1. Germline loops: CDR1 MNHEY, CDR2 SVGAGI. V lost 7 bases to trimming and J lost 6 bases; unmatched junction nucleotides: 11. The CDR3 contains 15 residues. The chain's CDR3 is CASKGDRAFPGELFF. The CDR3 coding sequence is TGTGCCAGCAAAGGAGACAGGGCATTCCCCGGGGAGCTGTTTTTT.

The chain couples TRBV29-1 to TRBJ2-1; 10 bases map to TRBD1. The trim removed 6 bases at V and 6 bases at J, leaving 8 bases unmatched. The CDR3 contains 14 residues. CDR1 and CDR2 (germline): SQVTM, ANQGSEA. CDR3 in DNA: TGCAGCGTCGTAGGGACAGGGGTTTCCAATGAGCAGTTCTTC. Amino acid sequence: CSVVGTGVSNEQFF.

CDR3 nucleotide sequence: TGTGCCTGGGAACCCGGGACAGCTAATGAGCAGTTCTTC. It specifies CAWEPGTANEQFF. The chain carries TRBV30 and TRBJ2-1; TRBD1 aligns across 7 bases. CDR1 is GTSNPN and CDR2 is SVGIG in the germline V gene (reference sequence). V shed 5 bases, J shed 7 bases, and the junction held 8 bases outside the gene matches. This CDR3 comprises 13 residues.

This clone was found once. The gene calls are TRBV5-5 and TRBJ1-2; D is undetermined. The CDR3 runs to 14 residues. Germline V gene lookup returns CDR1 SGHKS and CDR2 YYEKEE (reference sequence). Trimming took off 6 bases at V and 2 bases at J, with 14 bases between the two ends. CDR3 protein: CASTLSGKNYGYTF. CDR3 DNA: TGTGCCAGCACCCTTTCCGGGAAAAACTATGGCTACACCTTC.

The chain couples TRBV6-1 to TRBJ2-7; TRBD2 might be the D (6 bases). Germline loops: CDR1 MNHNS, CDR2 SASEGT. This CDR3 spans 17 amino acids. V shed 3 bases and J shed 0 bases, with 18 bases lying between them. CDR3 sequence (DNA): TGTGCCAGCAGTGAGCTTCGAGGAGCGGGCAGCTCCTACGAGCAGTACTTC. Translation: CASSELRGAGSSYEQYF.

The chain is built from TRBV7-9 and TRBJ1-2; the match to TRBD1 covers 7 bases. The CDR3 length is 14 residues. CDR1 is SEHNR, CDR2 FQNEAQ, per germline (reference sequence). Losses at the gene ends were 4 bases for V and 4 bases for J; bases not matched to a gene: 6. CDR3: CASSSDRIIYGYTF. CDR3 bases: TGTGCCAGCAGCTCGGACAGGATCATCTATGGCTACACCTTC.

V gene TRBV30 combines with J gene TRBJ2-6; a weak D match, TRBD1 (6 bases). The CDR3 is 18 amino acids. The V end was cut by 1 base, the J end by 2 bases, with 18 bases between. Germline V gene lookup returns CDR1 GTSNPN and CDR2 SVGIG (reference sequence). The CDR3 coding sequence is TGTGCCTGGAGTGCCGCGGCGGACAGCTGGGCTGGGGCCAACGTCCTGACTTTC. Amino acids: CAWSAAADSWAGANVLTF.

The chain recombines TRBV7-2 with TRBJ2-3; D ambiguous. The V gene's germline CDR1 is SGHTA and CDR2 FQGNSA. V lost 1 base, J lost 2 bases, and 4 bases lay in between. The CDR3 sequence is 13 residues long. Here the CDR3 reads CASSLGITDTQYF. The DNA for the CDR3 is TGTGCCAGCAGCTTAGGTATCACAGATACGCAGTATTTT.

The J gene is TRBJ1-2, the V gene TRBV6-1, with D possibly matching TRBD1 (6 bases). Germline CDR1 reads MNHNS; CDR2 reads SASEGT. V was shortened by 6 bases and J by 2 bases, with 16 bases between the two germline ends. The CDR3 spans 15 residues. The CDR3 sequence is CASSETTGSNYGYTF. CDR3 DNA: TGTGCCAGCAGCGAAACCACAGGGTCGAACTATGGCTACACCTTC.

The sample holds a few counts of this clone. The V call is TRBV10-3, the J call TRBJ2-4; D is perhaps TRBD1 (6 bases). Trimming took 5 bases from V and 8 from J, leaving 16 bases between them. This CDR3 is built from 14 residues. The V gene's germline CDR1 is ENHRY and CDR2 SYGVKD. CDR3 in amino acids: CAISPSTGGDIQYF. In DNA form, the CDR3 reads TGTGCCATCAGTCCATCGACAGGTGGGGACATTCAGTACTTC.

J is TRBJ2-7 and V is TRBV6-1, with 8 bases matching TRBD1. Germline V CDR1 and CDR2: MNHNS, SASEGT. Losses at the gene ends were 7 bases for V and 1 base for J; bases not matched to a gene: 6. The CDR3 totals 14 residues. The CDR3 sequence is CASTVGQDSYEQYF. CDR3 DNA sequence: TGTGCCAGCACCGTGGGACAGGATTCCTACGAGCAGTACTTC.

The chain links TRBV10-3 to TRBJ2-1; 12 nucleotides line up with TRBD2. Germline trimming cut 10 bases from V and 0 bases from J; bases unmatched to any gene: 13. CDR3 length: 18 amino acids. Germline CDR1 is ENHRY and CDR2 is SYGVKD. The CDR3 protein is CATGAGTSGLASYNEQFF. The CDR3 DNA reads as TGTGCCACTGGGGCAGGGACTAGCGGGTTAGCCTCCTACAATGAGCAGTTCTTC.

The genes are TRBV11-2 and TRBJ2-7; D is perhaps TRBD2 (6 bases). Trimming removed 0 bases at V and 4 bases at J, with 13 bases between. Germline CDR1 and CDR2: SGHAT and FQNNGV. This CDR3 comprises 15 residues. The CDR3 DNA reads as TGTGCCAGCAGCTTAGACTACGGGAGACAGTACGAGCAGTACTTC. It specifies CASSLDYGRQYEQYF.

The chain uses TRBV10-2 and TRBJ2-3, with TRBD2 identical over 8 bases. Germline V gives CDR1 WSHSY, CDR2 SAAADI. The CDR3 runs 18 residues. V shed 2 bases and J 2 bases; nucleotides not matched to a gene: 12. CDR3: CASSELPSTGGVTDTQYF. CDR3 DNA: TGCGCCAGCAGTGAGCTCCCCTCGACGGGAGGGGTCACAGATACGCAGTATTTT.

This chain uses TRBV27 with TRBJ1-2; no definite D call. The CDR3 has 13 residues. Germline CDR1 reads MNHEY; CDR2 reads SMNVEV (reference sequence). V was cut by 2 bases and J by 2 bases, with 6 bases left in between. CDR3 coding DNA: TGTGCCAGCAGTTTAGGGCAGAACTATGGCTACACCTTC. This codes for CASSLGQNYGYTF.

The chain recombines TRBV6-1 with TRBJ1-1; 7 nucleotides line up with TRBD1. The CDR3 consists of 22 residues. With 0 bases clipped from V and 6 bases from J, the junction kept 28 bases outside the gene matches. Germline assignment: CDR1 MNHNS and CDR2 SASEGT. CDR3 bases: TGTGCCAGCAGTGAAGCGGTTTGGACAGGCGGAGGGATTCGACATTGGGCCGCTGAAGCTTTCTTT. Translating gives CASSEAVWTGGGIRHWAAEAFF.

This sequence joins TRBV6-5 and TRBJ1-5; D is perhaps TRBD1 (5 bases). Germline CDR1 and CDR2: MNHEY and SVGAGI. Trimming stripped 5 bases from V and 0 bases from J, with 5 bases between. This CDR3 has 13 residues. The CDR3 reads CASSGHSNQPQHF. The DNA of the CDR3 is TGTGCCAGCAGTGGACATAGCAATCAGCCCCAGCATTTT.